This TCR beta chain was observed in a study of T cell changes during pregnancy in multiple sclerosis. TCRdb's copy holds only in-frame clones and misses some; the assay was immunoSEQ multiplex PCR. Among more than 35,000 clones listed, about 94% were seen once. CDR3 length: 12 amino acids. Trimming took 7 bases from V and 2 from J, leaving 8 bases between them. Germline V gene sequence: CDR1 SNHLY, CDR2 FYNNEI. Sequenced material: CD4+ T cells from peripheral blood mononuclear cells, taken in the second trimester of pregnancy. The receptor was derived from a female donor with multiple sclerosis, enrolled in a pregnancy study. This chain connects TRBV2 to TRBJ2-5; D uncertain. Here the CDR3 reads CASMGRQETQYF. CDR3 DNA sequence: TGTGCCAGCATGGGCAGGCAAGAGACCCAGTACTTC.